Each of the 32 T cell receptor beta chains below was sequenced from the same sample in a study of graft-versus-host responses after intestinal transplantation. Sequencing was performed with immunoSEQ multiplex PCR; in TCRdb, only in-frame clones are kept and a portion is missing. The table has 80,000 to 100,000 clones, 92% seen once. Their recognized antigens are unknown. The sequences come from unstimulated CD4+ T cells sorted from spleen or lymph node cells, collected before intestinal transplant. Source of these receptors: a human donor who received an intestinal transplant.

The rearrangement links TRBV7-8 to TRBJ1-3, with a tentative D call TRBD1 (5 bases). Trimming stripped 3 bases from V and 1 base from J, with 7 bases between. The CDR3 sequence is 14 residues long. CDR1 and CDR2 from the germline V gene are SGHVS and FQNEAQ. CDR3 DNA sequence: TGTGCCAGCAGCTTCGGGGGGTCTGGAAACACCATATATTTT. Translated: CASSFGGSGNTIYF.

The J gene is TRBJ2-7, the V gene TRBV11-2; possible D gene TRBD2, 6 bases. The V end lost 4 bases, the J end lost 0 bases, and 16 bases lay between the germline ends. This CDR3 comprises 16 residues. Germline V gene sequence: CDR1 SGHAT, CDR2 FQNNGV. CDR3 sequence (DNA): TGTGCCAGCAGCTCCTCCTCGGGACTCAGCTCCTACGAGCAGTACTTC. Its protein is CASSSSSGLSSYEQYF.

V and J are TRBV6-1 and TRBJ2-2; 7 bases agree with TRBD1. From germline, CDR1 is MNHNS and CDR2 SASEGT. This CDR3 region has 16 residues. Losses at the gene ends were 1 base for V and 7 bases for J; bases not matched to a gene: 9. CDR3 DNA: TGTGCCAGCAGTGAAGGGGTAAGGGGGCGGATCGGGGAGCTGTTTTTT. Translation gives CASSEGVRGRIGELFF.

The chain employs TRBV5-6 and TRBJ2-5; 7 nucleotides align to TRBD1. CDR3 length: 13 residues. From germline, CDR1 is SGHDT and CDR2 YYEEEE. V gave up 1 base and J gave up 5 bases; unmatched junction bases: 2. CDR3 coding DNA: TGTGCCAGCAGCTTGACAGGGGTGGAGACCCAGTACTTC. This gives the protein CASSLTGVETQYF.

DNA for the CDR3: TGTGCCACCAGCCACCCGGGACAGGGTTCCAATTCACCCCTCCACTTT. Translating it yields CATSHPGQGSNSPLHF. The chain carries TRBV15 and TRBJ1-6, with TRBD1 identical over 9 bases. The CDR3 has 16 amino acids. Losses at the gene ends were 5 bases for V and 7 bases for J; bases not matched to a gene: 9. Germline V gives CDR1 LNHNV, CDR2 YYDKDF (reference sequence).

The gene calls are TRBV2 and TRBJ2-7; 9 bases fit TRBD1. Germline-derived CDR1 and CDR2 are SNHLY and FYNNEI. Losses at the gene ends were 2 bases for V and 3 bases for J; bases not matched to a gene: 8. There are 16 residues in the CDR3. CDR3 coding DNA: TGTGCCAGCAGTGAAACCTCGGACAGGGGAGGCTACGAGCAGTACTTC. Amino acid sequence: CASSETSDRGGYEQYF.

The chain carries TRBV19 and TRBJ1-5; D not certain. The CDR3 has 14 amino acids. The germline CDR1 and CDR2 sequences are LNHDA and SQIVND (reference sequence). Trimming took 7 bases from V and 2 from J, leaving 12 bases between them. CDR3 protein: CASKTNEGNQPQHF. The CDR3 region has the DNA TGTGCCAGTAAAACGAACGAGGGCAATCAGCCCCAGCATTTT.

The chain joins TRBV30 to TRBJ1-3; 12 bases line up with TRBD1. In germline, CDR1 is GTSNPN, CDR2 SVGIG (reference sequence). The CDR3 covers 16 residues. V lost 0 bases to trimming and J lost 5 bases; unmatched junction nucleotides: 5. As DNA, the CDR3 is TGTGCCTGGAGTGTACGGGACAGGGGGCCTCGAAACACCATATATTTT. Translating it yields CAWSVRDRGPRNTIYF.

The chain uses TRBV27 and TRBJ2-3; 13 bases are a match to TRBD2. After removal of 0 bases from V and 1 base from J, the junction contained 4 bases not matched to a gene. Germline V gene data show CDR1 as MNHEY and CDR2 as SMNVEV (reference sequence). CDR3 length: 18 residues. For the CDR3, the DNA is TGTGCCAGCAGTTTATCCGGACTAGCGGGAGCCCGCACAGATACGCAGTATTTT. It is translated as CASSLSGLAGARTDTQYF.

V is TRBV4-3 and J is TRBJ1-5, with D perhaps TRBD1 (5 bases). CDR3 length: 14 residues. Germline V CDR1 and CDR2: LGHNA, YSLEER. Trimming removed 0 bases at V and 5 bases at J, with 8 bases between. CDR3 protein: CASSQDGGYQPQHF. The CDR3 bases are TGCGCCAGCAGCCAAGACGGGGGGTATCAGCCCCAGCATTTT.

The chain is built from TRBV4-1 and TRBJ2-3, with 12 bases aligning to TRBD2. CDR1 is MGHRA, CDR2 YSYEKL, per germline. The CDR3 consists of 15 residues. V gave up 1 base and J gave up 4 bases; unmatched junction bases: 0. In nucleotides, the CDR3 is TGCGCCAGCAGCCAAGGACTAGCGGGAGCAGATACGCAGTATTTT. Translating gives CASSQGLAGADTQYF.

Details on this clone: This specimen includes other DNA sequences encoding the same CDR3. The chain combines TRBV5-1 with TRBJ1-2; 7 bases agree with TRBD1. Germline-derived CDR1 and CDR2 are SGHRS and YFSETQ. With V trimmed by 3 bases and J by 5 bases, 7 bases remained unmatched. This CDR3 has 14 residues. The CDR3, as DNA: TGCGCCAGCAGCTCCGTGACAGGGTCGTATGGCTACACCTTC. Amino acid sequence: CASSSVTGSYGYTF.

Notes on this clone: Without the conserved terminal phenylalanine or tryptophan, this CDR3 likely stems from a read error. This chain connects TRBV6-1 to TRBJ1-1; 10 bases fit TRBD1. Germline V gene data show CDR1 as MNHNS and CDR2 as SASEGT. Trimming took 7 bases from V and 5 from J; bases not matched to a gene: 4. The CDR3 contains 13 residues. CDR3 residues: CASTDRGRTEAFL. Written as DNA, the CDR3 is TGTGCCAGCACTGACAGGGGGCGGACTGAAGCTTTCCTT.

This clone was detected once. The chain employs TRBV4-1 and TRBJ1-1; no reliable D call. The CDR3 length is 14 residues. The germline gives CDR1 MGHRA, CDR2 YSYEKL. Deletions cut 0 bases from V and 1 base from J, with 6 bases between. Here the CDR3 reads CASSQDPWNTEAFF. CDR3 in DNA: TGCGCCAGCAGCCAAGATCCATGGAACACTGAAGCTTTCTTT.

CDR3 region: CASTMWGGDLPNEQFF. In nucleotides, the CDR3 is TGTGCCAGCACAATGTGGGGAGGGGACCTCCCCAATGAGCAGTTCTTC. The chain couples TRBV7-9 to TRBJ2-1, with 7 bases that match TRBD2. Germline CDR1 reads SEHNR; CDR2 reads FQNEAQ (reference sequence). The J segment lost 6 bases and the V segment lost 7 bases, leaving 15 bases of the junction unmatched. This CDR3 comprises 16 residues.

The chain links TRBV30 to TRBJ1-6; possible D gene TRBD1, 6 bases. This CDR3 has 16 residues. Trimming removed 0 bases from V and 7 bases from J, with 16 bases in between. Germline CDR1 GTSNPN, CDR2 SVGIG (reference sequence). The CDR3, as DNA: TGTGCCTGGAGTGTACCTGTTGGACAGATAAATTCACCCCTCCACTTT. Translating gives CAWSVPVGQINSPLHF.

The chain combines TRBV4-1 with TRBJ1-4; 9 bases align to TRBD1. J lost 3 bases, V lost 2 bases, and 4 bases had no gene match. Germline V gene data show CDR1 as MGHRA and CDR2 as YSYEKL. The CDR3 totals 16 residues. DNA for the CDR3: TGCGCCAGCAGCCAAAACAGGGGGCAGGCTAATGAAAAACTGTTTTTT. Protein: CASSQNRGQANEKLFF.

This rearrangement joins TRBV5-4 to TRBJ2-2; weak D call: TRBD2 (6 bases). V lost 3 bases and J lost 3, with 12 bases in between. The germline CDR1 and CDR2 sequences are SGHNT and YYREEE (reference sequence). This CDR3 has 15 residues. The CDR3 region has the DNA TGTGCCAGCAGCTCGGCTAAGCGGGACACCGGGGAGCTGTTTTTT. Translating it yields CASSSAKRDTGELFF.

This clone showed up just once. This CDR3 reads CASSAAGPQHF. The CDR3 region has the DNA TGTGCCAGCAGTGCCGCGGGGCCCCAGCATTTT. The chain combines TRBV25-1 with TRBJ1-5; unclear D gene. The CDR3 has 11 amino acids. V was cut by 4 bases and J by 9 bases, with 7 bases left in between. From germline, CDR1 is MGHDK and CDR2 SYGVNS. Looking up the rest from reference TRBV25-1 and TRBJ1-5 gives the full variable domain: EADIYQTPRYLVIGTGKKITLECSQTMGHDKMYWYQQDPGMELHLIHYSYGVNSTEKGDLSSESTVSRIRTEHFPLTLESARPSHTSQYLCASSAAGPQHFGDGTRLSIL.

The chain links TRBV19 to TRBJ1-6, with 12 bases identical to TRBD1. V dropped 3 bases and J dropped 11; count of bases not matched to a gene: 17. CDR1 and CDR2 (germline): LNHDA, SQIVND (reference sequence). The length of the CDR3 is 19 residues. The CDR3 DNA is TGTGCCAGTAGTATTATGCCCCGGGACAGGGGGCATGTTTCAACACCCCTCCACTTT. The encoded protein is CASSIMPRDRGHVSTPLHF.

This clone was recorded only once. J is TRBJ2-7 and V is TRBV6-1; D is uncertain. This CDR3 is built from 12 residues. Germline V gene sequence: CDR1 MNHNS, CDR2 SASEGT. Between the trimmed V and J ends, which lost 4 bases and 3 bases, there was a span of 7 bases. The CDR3 bases are TGTGCCAGCAGTGCGGGTTTCTACGAGCAGTACTTC. This gives the protein CASSAGFYEQYF.

The chain uses TRBV25-1 and TRBJ2-3; possibly TRBD2 for D (5 bases). Trimming removed 3 bases at V and 0 bases at J, with 10 bases between. CDR1 and CDR2 (germline): MGHDK, SYGVNS. The CDR3 totals 15 residues. The CDR3 DNA reads TGTGCCAGCAGTGACACTAGGACTAGCACAGATACGCAGTATTTT. It is translated as CASSDTRTSTDTQYF.

The chain joins TRBV4-2 to TRBJ2-2, with TRBD2 identical over 10 bases. The CDR3 is 16 amino acids. CDR1 is LGHNA, CDR2 YNFKEQ, per germline. The V and J ends lost 0 bases and 4 bases, in that order; junction bases with no gene match: 2. In DNA form, the CDR3 reads TGTGCCAGCAGCCAAGAACTAGCGGGGCTCACCGGGGAGCTGTTTTTT. Translating gives CASSQELAGLTGELFF.

The chain has TRBV12-2 and TRBJ2-5; TRBD1, the D gene given by the table, was not confirmed from the DNA. TRBV12-2 is reported as a pseudogene. This CDR3 comprises 12 residues. The CDR3, as DNA: TGTGCAAGTCGCAGACAGGGCCAGACCCAGTACTTC. Its protein is CASRRQGQTQYF.

The chain is built from TRBV5-6 and TRBJ2-5; TRBD1 matches at 10 bases. This CDR3 has 16 residues. The junction had 11 bases not matched to a gene; V was cut back by 4 bases and J by 5 bases. Looked up from germline, CDR1 is SGHDT and CDR2 is YYEEEE. The CDR3 here is CASSLWLGQGSETQYF. CDR3 sequence (DNA): TGTGCCAGCAGCCTATGGTTGGGACAGGGGTCGGAGACCCAGTACTTC.

The rearrangement uses TRBV6-6 and TRBJ2-5, with 14 bases aligning to TRBD2. The CDR3 consists of 16 residues. The junction had 2 bases not matched to a gene; V was cut back by 4 bases and J by 1 base. From germline, CDR1 is MNHNY and CDR2 SVGAGI (reference sequence). CDR3 in DNA: TGTGCCAGCAGTTCCGGACTAGCGGGGGGCCAAGAGACCCAGTACTTC. Residues: CASSSGLAGGQETQYF.

The V call is TRBV6-5, the J call TRBJ2-2; 8 nucleotides agree with TRBD1. The ends lost 0 bases at V and 4 bases at J; junction bases unmatched: 1. Germline CDR1 and CDR2: MNHEY and SVGAGI. The CDR3 runs 15 residues. The CDR3 DNA reads TGTGCCAGCAGTTACTCCAGGGGGCGCACCGGGGAGCTGTTTTTT. Its protein product is CASSYSRGRTGELFF.

The count of this clone is one. The chain joins TRBV30 to TRBJ2-7, with 9 nucleotides matching TRBD1. Germline V gives CDR1 GTSNPN, CDR2 SVGIG (reference sequence). The CDR3 has 14 amino acids. Germline trimming cut 7 bases from V and 1 base from J; bases unmatched to any gene: 8. The chain's CDR3 is CASKGQGLSYEQYF. For the CDR3, the DNA is TGTGCCTCCAAAGGACAGGGGCTATCCTACGAGCAGTACTTC.

J is TRBJ2-5 and V is TRBV4-2; TRBD2 aligns across 8 bases. V shed 1 base and J 5 bases; nucleotides not matched to a gene: 9. CDR3 length: 16 amino acids. CDR1 is LGHNA, CDR2 YNFKEQ, per germline. For the CDR3, the DNA is TGTGCCAGCAGCCAAGTTAGCGGGGACATGTTGGAGACCCAGTACTTC. Its protein product is CASSQVSGDMLETQYF.

The chain carries TRBV6-1 and TRBJ1-3; possibly TRBD1 for D (6 bases). Per germline, CDR1 MNHNS and CDR2 SASEGT. CDR3 size: 14 residues. V lost 6 bases and J 2 bases, leaving 11 bases between the germline ends. The CDR3 DNA reads as TGTGCCAGCAGAGCACAGGGAGCTGGAAACACCATATATTTT. Its translation is CASRAQGAGNTIYF.

V usage is TRBV2 and J usage is TRBJ2-7, with 9 bases aligning to TRBD1. This CDR3 contains 16 residues. Germline CDR1 and CDR2: SNHLY and FYNNEI. With 2 bases clipped from V and 1 base from J, the junction kept 6 bases outside the gene matches. The CDR3 is CASSEKWGTGSYEQYF. The CDR3 bases are TGTGCCAGCAGTGAAAAATGGGGGACAGGGTCCTACGAGCAGTACTTC. The full variable domain, its missing parts supplied by reference TRBV2 and TRBJ2-7, is EPEVTQTPSHQVTQMGQEVILRCVPISNHLYFYWYRQILGQKVEFLVSFYNNEISEKSEIFDDQFSVERPDGSNFTLKIRSTKLEDSAMYFCASSEKWGTGSYEQYFGPGTRLTVT.

The V gene is TRBV18, the J gene TRBJ2-3; 14 bases are a match to TRBD2. Germline assignment: CDR1 KGHSH and CDR2 LQKENI. This CDR3 has 16 residues. V was pared by 3 bases and J by 5 bases, with 4 bases of the junction left unmatched. For the CDR3, the DNA is TGTGCCAGCTCACCGGGACTAGCGGGAGCGAAAGATACGCAGTATTTT. Translation: CASSPGLAGAKDTQYF.